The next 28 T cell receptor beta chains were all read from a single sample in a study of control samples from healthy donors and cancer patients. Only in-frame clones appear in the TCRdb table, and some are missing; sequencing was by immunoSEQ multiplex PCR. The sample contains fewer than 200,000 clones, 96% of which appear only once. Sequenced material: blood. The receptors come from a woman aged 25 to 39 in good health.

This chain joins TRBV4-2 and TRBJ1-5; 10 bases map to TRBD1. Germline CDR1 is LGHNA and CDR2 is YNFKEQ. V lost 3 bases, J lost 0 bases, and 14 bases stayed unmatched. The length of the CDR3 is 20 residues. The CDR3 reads CASSHDLRTGGTYSNQPQHF. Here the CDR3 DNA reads TGTGCCAGCAGCCACGATCTTCGGACAGGGGGGACATATAGCAATCAGCCCCAGCATTTT.

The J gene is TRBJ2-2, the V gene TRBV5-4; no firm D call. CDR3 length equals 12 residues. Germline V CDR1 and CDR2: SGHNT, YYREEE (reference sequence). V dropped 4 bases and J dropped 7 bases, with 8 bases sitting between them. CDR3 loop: CASSAVGGELFF. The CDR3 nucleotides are TGTGCCAGCAGCGCCGTTGGCGGGGAGCTGTTTTTT.

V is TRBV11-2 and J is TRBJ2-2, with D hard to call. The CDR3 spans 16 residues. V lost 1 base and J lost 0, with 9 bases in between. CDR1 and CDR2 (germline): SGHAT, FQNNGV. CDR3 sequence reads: CASSLVSFANTGELFF. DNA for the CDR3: TGTGCCAGCAGCTTAGTCTCGTTCGCGAACACCGGGGAGCTGTTTTTT.

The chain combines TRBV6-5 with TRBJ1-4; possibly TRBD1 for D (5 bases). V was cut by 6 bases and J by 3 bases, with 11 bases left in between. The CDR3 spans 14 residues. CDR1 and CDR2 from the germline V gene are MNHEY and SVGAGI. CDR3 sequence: CASRGGVANEKLFF. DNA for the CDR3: TGTGCCAGCAGGGGAGGGGTGGCTAATGAAAAACTGTTTTTT.

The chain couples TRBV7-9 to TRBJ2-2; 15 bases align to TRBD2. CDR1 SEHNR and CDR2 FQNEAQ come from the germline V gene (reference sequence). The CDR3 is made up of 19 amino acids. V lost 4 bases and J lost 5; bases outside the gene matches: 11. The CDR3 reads CASSSPYGLAGGDTGELFF. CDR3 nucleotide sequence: TGTGCCAGCAGCTCCCCATACGGACTAGCGGGGGGGGATACCGGGGAGCTGTTTTTT.

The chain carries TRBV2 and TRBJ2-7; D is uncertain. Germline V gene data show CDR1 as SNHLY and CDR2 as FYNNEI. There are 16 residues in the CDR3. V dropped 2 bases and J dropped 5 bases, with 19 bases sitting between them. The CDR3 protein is CASSESTLIMPHEQYF. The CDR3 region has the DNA TGTGCCAGCAGTGAAAGTACGCTAATTATGCCCCACGAGCAGTACTTC.

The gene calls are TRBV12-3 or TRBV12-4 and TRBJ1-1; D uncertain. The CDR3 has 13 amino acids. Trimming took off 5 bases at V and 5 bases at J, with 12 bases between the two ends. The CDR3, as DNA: TGTGCCAGCAGTCCGTTCCGTAAGACTGAAGCTTTCTTT. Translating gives CASSPFRKTEAFF.

The CDR3 loop is CASRGGGQGSSYEQYF. CDR3 coding DNA: TGTGCCAGCCGCGGGGGGGGACAGGGGAGCTCCTACGAGCAGTACTTC. The V and J genes are TRBV21-1 and TRBJ2-7; TRBD1, the table's D call, lacks a check against the DNA. TRBV21-1 is a pseudogene. CDR3 length equals 16 residues.

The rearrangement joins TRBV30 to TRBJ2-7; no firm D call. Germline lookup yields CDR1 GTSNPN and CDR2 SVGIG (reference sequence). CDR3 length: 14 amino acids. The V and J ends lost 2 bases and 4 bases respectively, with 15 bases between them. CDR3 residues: CAWSLERRSYEQYF. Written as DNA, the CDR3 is TGTGCCTGGAGTCTGGAGCGCCGTTCATACGAGCAGTACTTC.

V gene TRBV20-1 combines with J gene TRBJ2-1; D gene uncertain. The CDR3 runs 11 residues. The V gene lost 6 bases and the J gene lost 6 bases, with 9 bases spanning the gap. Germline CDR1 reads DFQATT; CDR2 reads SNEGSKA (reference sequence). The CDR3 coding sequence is TGCAGTGCCCGGGCCATCAATGAGCAGTTCTTC. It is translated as CSARAINEQFF.

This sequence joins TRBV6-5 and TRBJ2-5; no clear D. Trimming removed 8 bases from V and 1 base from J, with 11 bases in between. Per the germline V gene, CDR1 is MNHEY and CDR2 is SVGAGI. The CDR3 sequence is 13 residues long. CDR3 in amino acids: CASGLASQETQYF. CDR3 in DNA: TGTGCCAGCGGATTAGCAAGCCAAGAGACCCAGTACTTC.

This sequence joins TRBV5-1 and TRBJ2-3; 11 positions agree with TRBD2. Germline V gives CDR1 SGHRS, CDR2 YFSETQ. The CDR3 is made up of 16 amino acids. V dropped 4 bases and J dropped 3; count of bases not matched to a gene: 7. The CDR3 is CASSRPTSGRTDTQYF. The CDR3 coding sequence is TGCGCCAGCAGCCGGCCCACTAGCGGGAGAACAGATACGCAGTATTTT.

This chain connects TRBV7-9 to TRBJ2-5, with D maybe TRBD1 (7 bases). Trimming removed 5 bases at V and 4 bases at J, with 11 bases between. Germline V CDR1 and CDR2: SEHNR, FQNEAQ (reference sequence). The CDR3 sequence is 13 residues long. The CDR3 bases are TGTGCCAGCAGCGGTCAGGGGGGAGAGACCCAGTACTTC. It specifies CASSGQGGETQYF.

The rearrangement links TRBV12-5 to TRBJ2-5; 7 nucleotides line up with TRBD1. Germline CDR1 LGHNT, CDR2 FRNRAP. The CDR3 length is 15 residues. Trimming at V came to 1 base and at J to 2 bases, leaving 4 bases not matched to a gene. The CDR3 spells CASGLGQGRQETQYF. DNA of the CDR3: TGTGCTAGTGGTTTGGGACAGGGTAGACAAGAGACCCAGTACTTC.

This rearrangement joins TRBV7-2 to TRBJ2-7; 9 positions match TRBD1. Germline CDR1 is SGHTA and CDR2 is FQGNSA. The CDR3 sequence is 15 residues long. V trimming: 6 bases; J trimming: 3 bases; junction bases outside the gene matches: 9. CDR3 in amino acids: CASRSRDRAVYEQYF. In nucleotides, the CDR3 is TGTGCCAGCAGATCAAGGGACAGGGCGGTCTACGAGCAGTACTTC.

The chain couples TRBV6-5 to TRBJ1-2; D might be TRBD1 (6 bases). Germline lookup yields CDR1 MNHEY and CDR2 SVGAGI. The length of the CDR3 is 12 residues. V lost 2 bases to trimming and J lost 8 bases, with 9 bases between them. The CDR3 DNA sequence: TGTGCCAGCAGTTACAGGGGGGGCGGCTACACCTTC. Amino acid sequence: CASSYRGGGYTF.

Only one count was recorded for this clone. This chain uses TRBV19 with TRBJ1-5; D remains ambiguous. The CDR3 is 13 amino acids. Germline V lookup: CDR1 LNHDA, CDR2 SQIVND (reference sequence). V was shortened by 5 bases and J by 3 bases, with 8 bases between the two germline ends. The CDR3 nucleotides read TGTGCCAGTAGTCCTCAAGCCAATCAGCCCCAGCATTTT. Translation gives CASSPQANQPQHF.

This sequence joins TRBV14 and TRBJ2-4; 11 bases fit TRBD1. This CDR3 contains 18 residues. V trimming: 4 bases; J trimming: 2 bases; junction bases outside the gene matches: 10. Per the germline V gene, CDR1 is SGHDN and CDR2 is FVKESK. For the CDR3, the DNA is TGTGCCAGCAGCCCACGGGGGACAGGGGGGATGACCAAAAACATTCAGTACTTC. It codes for CASSPRGTGGMTKNIQYF.

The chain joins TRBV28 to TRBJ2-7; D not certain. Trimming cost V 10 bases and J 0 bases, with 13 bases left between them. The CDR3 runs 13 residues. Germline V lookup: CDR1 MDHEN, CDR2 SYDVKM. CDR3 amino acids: CATRRTSSYEQYF. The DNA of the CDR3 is TGTGCCACCCGACGGACGAGCTCCTACGAGCAGTACTTC. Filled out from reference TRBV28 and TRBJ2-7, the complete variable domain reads DVKVTQSSRYLVKRTGEKVFLECVQDMDHENMFWYRQDPGLGLRLIYFSYDVKMKEKGDIPEGYSVSREKKERFSLILESASTNQTSMYLCATRRTSSYEQYFGPGTRLTVT.

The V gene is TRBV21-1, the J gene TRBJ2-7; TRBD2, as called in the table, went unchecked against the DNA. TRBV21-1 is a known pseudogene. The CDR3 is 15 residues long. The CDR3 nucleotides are TGTGCCAGCCTTAAAAGGGGGACTAGCGGGTACGAGCAGTACTTC. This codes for CASLKRGTSGYEQYF.

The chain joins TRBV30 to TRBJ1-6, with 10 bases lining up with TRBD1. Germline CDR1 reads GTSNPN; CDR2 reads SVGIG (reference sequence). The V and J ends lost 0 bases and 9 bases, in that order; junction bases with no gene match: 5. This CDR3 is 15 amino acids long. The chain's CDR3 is CAWSVGTGDSSPLHF. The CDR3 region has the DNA TGTGCCTGGAGTGTTGGGACAGGGGATTCTTCACCCCTCCACTTT.

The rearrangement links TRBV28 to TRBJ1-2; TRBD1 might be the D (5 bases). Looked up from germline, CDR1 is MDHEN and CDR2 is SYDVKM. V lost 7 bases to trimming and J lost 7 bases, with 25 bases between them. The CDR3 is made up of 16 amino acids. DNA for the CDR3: TGTGCCAGCACTCGAATGTCGAGTGGGGCCGAGGGTGGCTACACCTTC. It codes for CASTRMSSGAEGGYTF.

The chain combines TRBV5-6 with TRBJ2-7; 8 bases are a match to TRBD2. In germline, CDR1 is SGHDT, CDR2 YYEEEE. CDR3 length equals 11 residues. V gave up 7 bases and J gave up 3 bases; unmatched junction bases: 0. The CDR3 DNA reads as TGTGCCAGCGGGACTAGCTACGAGCAGTACTTC. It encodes CASGTSYEQYF.

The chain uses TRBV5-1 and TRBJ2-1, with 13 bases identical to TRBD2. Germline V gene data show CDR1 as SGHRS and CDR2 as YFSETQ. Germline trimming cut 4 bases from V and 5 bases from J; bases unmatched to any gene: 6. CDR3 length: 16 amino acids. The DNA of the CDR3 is TGCGCCAGCAGCCTATCCGGGACTAGCGGGGACAATGAGCAGTTCTTC. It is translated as CASSLSGTSGDNEQFF.

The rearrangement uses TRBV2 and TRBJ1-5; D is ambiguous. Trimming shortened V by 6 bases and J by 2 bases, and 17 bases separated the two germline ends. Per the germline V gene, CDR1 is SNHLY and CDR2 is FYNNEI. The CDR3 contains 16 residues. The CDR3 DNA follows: TGTGCCAGCAGCTACCGGGCCTCCCTGGGCAATCAGCCCCAGCATTTT. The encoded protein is CASSYRASLGNQPQHF.

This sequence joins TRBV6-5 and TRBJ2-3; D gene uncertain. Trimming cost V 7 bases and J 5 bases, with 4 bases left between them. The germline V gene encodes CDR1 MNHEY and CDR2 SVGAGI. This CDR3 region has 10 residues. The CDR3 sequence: CASNRDTQYF. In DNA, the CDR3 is TGTGCCAGCAACCGAGATACGCAGTATTTT.

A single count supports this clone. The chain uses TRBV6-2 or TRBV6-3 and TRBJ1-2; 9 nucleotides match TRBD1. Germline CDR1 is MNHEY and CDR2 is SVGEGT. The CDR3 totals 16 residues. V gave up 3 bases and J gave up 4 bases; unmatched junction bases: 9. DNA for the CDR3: TGTGCCAGCAGTTATCTCGAGACAGGGGGTAGCTATGGCTACACCTTC. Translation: CASSYLETGGSYGYTF.

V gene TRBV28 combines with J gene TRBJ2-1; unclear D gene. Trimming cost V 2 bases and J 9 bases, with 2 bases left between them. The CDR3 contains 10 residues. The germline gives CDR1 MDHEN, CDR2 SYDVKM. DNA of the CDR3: TGTGCCAGCAGTTTAGGTGAGCAGTTCTTC. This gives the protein CASSLGEQFF.